This T cell receptor beta chain derives from a study of blood T cells in healthy people across ages (dated by TCRdb to between 2014 and 2016). The study in broad terms: Template switching captured roughly one uniquely barcoded TCR beta cDNA molecule per two T cells in model experiments. To track age-related changes in TCR beta repertoire diversity, the study relied on deep sequencing normalized with unique cDNA molecular identifiers. Donors were grouped into four age groups: young (average approximately 15 years), middle-aged (39), aged (over 55) and long-lived (over 80). To avoid experimental bias, donors of different ages were distributed randomly across sequencing lanes. Two additional independent replicas of 1 million unique cDNA reads from the same blood draw were analyzed for two donors (one aged 18 to 30 and one aged 80 or older).

Donors were 40 or so systemically healthy Caucasian individuals from Russia aged 6 to 90 years. Ten milliliters of peripheral blood were collected from each donor into EDTA-treated Vacutainer tubes. Ficoll-Paque density-gradient centrifugation was used to isolate PBMCs, with at least 6 million obtained per sample. Total RNA was extracted from PBMCs with Trizol reagent, with at least 5.5 micrograms obtained per sample. For every donor, an aliquot of PBMCs went through flow cytometry to measure the percentages of naive CD45RAhigh/CD27high T cells. At the junction V is shortened by 4 bases and J by 2 bases, with 8 bases in between. Per the germline V gene, MNHEY is the CDR1 and SVGEGT is the CDR2. The CDR3 covers 13 residues, taking in both the cysteine and the phenylalanine. Left in the record is the CDR3 DNA by itself, 39 bases read in frame from the first base. Receptors were amplified or captured by 5' RACE. The sequencer was an Illumina HiSeq 2500. A second PCR of about 6 to 11 cycles was performed with a sample-barcoded 5' primer and a J-beta primer mix. A unique molecular identifier was introduced onto each TCR beta cDNA molecule by a template-switch 5' adaptor carrying 12 random nucleotides. Each sample yielded at least 2.5 million CDR3-containing paired-end reads. All of the RNA was converted into first-strand cDNA using the Mint cDNA synthesis kit, with a TRBC-specific oligonucleotide serving as the primer. All cDNA was treated with uracil-DNA glycosylase and then went through a first 18-cycle PCR with the universal primers M1SS and BC2_uni_R. From the authors' description of their analysis: For normalization, 1 million high-quality reads were randomly selected from each sample, with every read carrying a distinct molecular identifier. Instead of being binned into consensus sequences, reads with shared molecular identifiers were discarded. MiTCR, with a Q25 quality threshold and the strictest error-elimination algorithm, was used for CDR3 identification, clonotype clustering and error correction. A nonparametric unseen species model with Euler transformation was used to estimate a lower bound on total TCR beta diversity. TCRdb applied fastp at Q25 and MiXCR to the public reads, then kept only in-frame beta chains. Under each unique CDR3 protein, matching rows form one entry showing the most common genes and DNA. V and J calls and clone size were set by TCRdb, not the authors. In this sample the table shows hundreds of thousands of distinct CDR3 sequences, roughly 43% of which occur a single time. The top ten constitute around 30% of the sample.

Results the study describes overall, beyond this receptor: Compared with the aged group, the long-lived group had more naive CD4+ T cells, fewer expanded clones and increased TCR diversity, a pattern suggesting age selection. Estimates of total diversity based on one million sequenced T cells were considered lower bounds and underestimates. Conclusive comparison of naive and antigen-experienced compartments was prevented by the profiling of bulk unsorted PBMCs. Observed TCR beta diversity per million T cells fell roughly linearly with age, and a significant reduction was already apparent by age roughly 41. The CMV infection status of donors was not known, potentially confounding age-related changes in expanded clonotypes. The percentage of naive T cells measured by flow cytometry correlated strongly with observed TCR beta diversity.

A note on this clonotype: Its specific antigen is unknown. Base quality data are lacking; no much larger clone is found one base away.

Sequencing was carried out using blood. The rearranged chain carries TRBV6-2 or TRBV6-3 and TRBJ2-5, with no confident D gene call. The sequence came from a man older than 75 in good health. The DNA sequence follows: TGTGCCAGCAGTTCGGAAGTTCAAGAGACCCAGTACTTC. It translates to CASSSEVQETQYF.